This is a list of T cell receptor beta chains from one sample in a study of T-cell reconstitution after alpha-beta-depleted transplantation in children. TCRdb ran MiXCR on the PCR reads and lists one entry per CDR3 protein. Here the sample spans nearly 9,500 distinct CDR3 sequences, about 15% being singletons. The specimen was PBMCs, mostly from graft donor cells, collected 60 days after TCRalphabeta/CD19-depleted stem cell transplant. These receptors were taken from a male patient younger than 18 who had a stem cell transplant for acute lymphoblastic leukemia, so the T cells may come from the graft donor. CDR3s include the opening cysteine and the closing phenylalanine or tryptophan. A D gene is named only where the DNA matches it firmly. Clone size is stated in some rows and not others, as once, few, many or a class when expanded.

d_call j_call clone_size v_call cdr3_nt cdr3_aa
. TRBJ2-1 many TRBV9 TGTGCCAGCAGCGTACCCTCAGGCGCGGGAAACTCCTACAATGAGCAGTTCTTC CASSVPSGAGNSYNEQFF
. TRBJ1-1 many TRBV4-1 TGCGCCAGCAGATTAGGAGGGAGCACTGAAGCTTTCTTT CASRLGGSTEAFF
. TRBJ2-2 many TRBV7-9 TGTGCCAGCAGCCGCGCCGGGTCCCCGAAGAACACCGGGGAGCTGTTTTTT CASSRAGSPKNTGELFF
TRBD2 TRBJ2-1 many TRBV6-5 TGTGCCAGCAGTTCCCATCTTACTAGCGGGAGGTACAATGAGCAGTTCTTC CASSSHLTSGRYNEQFF
. TRBJ2-7 many TRBV3-1 TGTGCCAGCAGCCAACTAGCGTTACCCTACGAGCAGTACTTC CASSQLALPYEQYF
. TRBJ2-3 many TRBV2 TGTGCCAGCAGGGTCGGGGATACGCAGTATTTT CASRVGDTQYF
TRBD2 TRBJ2-1 few TRBV2 TGTGCCAGCAGCCGAGGGACTAGCGGGAGGGTGGGGGATGAGCAGTTCTTC CASSRGTSGRVGDEQFF
. TRBJ1-3 many TRBV5-1 TGCGCCAGCAGCTTGGCCCCCGCGGCCAGATCTGGAAACACCATATATTTT CASSLAPAARSGNTIYF
. TRBJ1-3 many TRBV18 TGTGCCAGCTCACCAGGACGGACGAGCTCTGGAAACACCATATATTTT CASSPGRTSSGNTIYF
. TRBJ2-7 many TRBV20-1 TGCAGTGCGCAGTACCCGAGCCGTGCCTACGAGCAGTACTTC CSAQYPSRAYEQYF
. TRBJ2-3 many TRBV30 TGTGCCTGGTCCCCTCTAGGGGGAGGGAGCACAGATACGCAGTATTTT CAWSPLGGGSTDTQYF
TRBD2 TRBJ2-1 many TRBV20-1 TGCAGTGCTCAACTAGCGGGACCGAGCTCCTACAATGAGCAGTTCTTC CSAQLAGPSSYNEQFF
TRBD1 TRBJ2-5 many TRBV6-2/TRBV6-3 TGTGCCAGCAGTTACTCTCGGGACAGGGGCTACCAAGAGACCCAGTACTTC CASSYSRDRGYQETQYF
. TRBJ2-7 many TRBV12-3/TRBV12-4 TGTGCCAGCAGTTTTGGCTACGAGCAGTACTTC CASSFGYEQYF
TRBD2 TRBJ2-1 many TRBV11-2 TGTGCCAGCAGCTTAAGAGGCGGGGGGGCATATGAGCAGTTCTTC CASSLRGGGAYEQFF
. TRBJ2-1 many TRBV20-1 TGCAGTGCCCCACCGGGACTGGGCTTAAGCTCCTACAATGAGCAGTTCTTC CSAPPGLGLSSYNEQFF
. TRBJ2-3 many TRBV2 TGTGCCAGCAGTGACCCTGGGATGGCCACAGATACGCAGTATTTT CASSDPGMATDTQYF
TRBD1 TRBJ1-2 many TRBV5-1 TGCGCCAGCAGCTCGGGACAGGGTGTAGGTGGCTACACCTTC CASSSGQGVGGYTF
. TRBJ2-6 many TRBV4-3 TGCGCCAGCAGCTTACGGACCGTCTCTGGGGCCAACGTCCTGACTTTC CASSLRTVSGANVLTF
. TRBJ1-2 many TRBV18 TGTGCCAGCTCACCACAGGGGGTGCGGATCGATGGCTACACCTTC CASSPQGVRIDGYTF
. TRBJ2-3 many TRBV20-1 TGCAGTGCTTCCAATTTTAGGGGACTGGTGGACACAGATACGCAGTATTTT CSASNFRGLVDTDTQYF
. TRBJ2-1 . TRBV7-2 TGTGCCAGCAGCCCTCTGCCGAGTGAGCAGTTCTTC CASSPLPSEQFF
. TRBJ1-1 medium-sized TRBV7-9 TGTGCCAGCAGCACTAACAGGAGGACTGAAGCTTTCTTT CASSTNRRTEAFF
. TRBJ1-2 . TRBV29-1 TGCAGCGCTTACGGCGCAGGGAGCTATGGCTACACCTTC CSAYGAGSYGYTF
. TRBJ1-5 many TRBV6-2/TRBV6-3 TGTGCCAGCAGAAAGCAATTGGGACGTTATAGCAATCAGCCCCAGCATTTT CASRKQLGRYSNQPQHF
. TRBJ2-1 . TRBV4-1 TGCGCCAGCAGCCCAAGCGGTAGCTCCTACAATGAGCAGTTCTTC CASSPSGSSYNEQFF
. TRBJ2-2 . TRBV27 TGTGCCAGCAGTTTATCAAGGACGGCGAACACCGGGGAGCTGTTTTTT CASSLSRTANTGELFF
TRBD1 TRBJ2-7 many TRBV6-5 TGTGCCAGCAGTTCCCGGGGACAGGGGAGCTCCTACGAGCAGTACTTC CASSSRGQGSSYEQYF
TRBD1 TRBJ1-3 many TRBV12-3/TRBV12-4 TGTGCCAGCAGTTTAAGTCTCGGGACAGGGGTCATGGACACCATATATTTT CASSLSLGTGVMDTIYF
. TRBJ2-2 . TRBV5-8 TGTGCCAGCAGCCCTGACCCGATCCCCGGGGAGCTGTTTTTT CASSPDPIPGELFF
. TRBJ1-2 many TRBV18 TGTGCCAGCTCACCACAATTGGGGCGAGGTGGCTACACCTTC CASSPQLGRGGYTF
TRBD2 TRBJ2-5 . TRBV6-2/TRBV6-3 TGTGCCAGCAGTTACTCCTCTCTGGGGGGGGTAGGGACTACCTTTCAAGAGACCCAGTACTTC CASSYSSLGGVGTTFQETQYF
TRBD1 TRBJ2-2 . TRBV5-4 TGTGCCAGCAGCCCGGGTGGTTCGGACAGGGACGGCGGGGAGCTGTTTTTT CASSPGGSDRDGGELFF
TRBD2 TRBJ2-3 many TRBV27 TGTGCCAGCAGTCCTTGGACTAGCGCCATAACTACGCAGTATTTT CASSPWTSAITTQYF
. TRBJ1-4 many TRBV6-5 TGTGCCAGCAGTTCCGGGGTCGGTTATAATGAAAAACTGTTTTTT CASSSGVGYNEKLFF
TRBD2 TRBJ2-1 many TRBV20-1 TGCAGTGCTAGAGATTCCCCGGGACTAGGTCCCAATGAGCAGTTCTTC CSARDSPGLGPNEQFF
TRBD1 TRBJ2-3 many TRBV5-1 TGCGCCAGCAGCTTGGTGGACAGGGTCACAGATACGCAGTATTTT CASSLVDRVTDTQYF
TRBD2 TRBJ2-1 many TRBV4-2 TGTGCCAGCAGCCAAGATCCGCTAGCGGGCGTCTACAATGAGCAGTTCTTC CASSQDPLAGVYNEQFF
. TRBJ1-4 many TRBV5-1 TGCGCCAGCAGCTACCAAGGCAGACCCCTAGGGGAAAAACTGTTTTTT CASSYQGRPLGEKLFF
TRBD1 TRBJ2-6 few TRBV11-2 TGTGCCAGCAGCTTATTCGGGACAGGGGCTTATGGGGCCAACGTCCTGACTTTC CASSLFGTGAYGANVLTF
. TRBJ1-2 . TRBV27 TGTTTTGGTTTGGACGGCCCTGGCTACACCTTC CFGLDGPGYTF
TRBD1 TRBJ1-6 many TRBV6-2/TRBV6-3 TGTGCCAGCAGTTACATCAGGGGGAGTTCACCCCTCCACTTT CASSYIRGSSPLHF
. TRBJ2-5 . TRBV10-2 TGCGCCAGCGTCAGAGCTAGCGCCGCCTGGACCCAGTACTTC CASVRASAAWTQYF
. TRBJ2-3 . TRBV12-3/TRBV12-4 TGTGCCAGCAGCCCGGGGCTGAGCGTTGTGACAGATACGCAGTATTTT CASSPGLSVVTDTQYF
TRBD1 TRBJ2-2 many TRBV20-1 TGCAGTGCTATTCCCGGGACAGGGGGTCCACCGGGGCTGTTTTTT CSAIPGTGGPPGLFF
. TRBJ2-3 many TRBV12-3/TRBV12-4 TGTGCCAGCAGTCAGTTGGCAGGGGTCCGCACAGATACGCAGTATTTT CASSQLAGVRTDTQYF
. TRBJ2-3 . TRBV20-1 TGCAGTGCTAGTTACTGGGCTGATACGCAGTATTTT CSASYWADTQYF
TRBD1 TRBJ1-2 many TRBV6-5 TGTGCCAGCAGTTACTCCGGGACAGGGGGGGGCTACACCTTC CASSYSGTGGGYTF
. TRBJ2-3 many TRBV7-2 TGTGCCAGCAGCCCACGACTAGACACTCCGCAGTATTTT CASSPRLDTPQYF
. TRBJ2-7 many TRBV19 TGTGCCAGTAGTATAGCGGCACAGTTCTACGAGCAGTACTTC CASSIAAQFYEQYF
. TRBJ1-5 many TRBV24-1 TGTGCCACCAGTGGGGCAGTCAATCAGCCCCAGCATTTT CATSGAVNQPQHF
. TRBJ2-7 many TRBV15 TGTGCCACCAGTAAATCGGGTAGGGGCTCCTACGAGCAGTACTTC CATSKSGRGSYEQYF
. TRBJ1-5 few TRBV18 TGTGCCAGCTCACCAGACAGAAATCAGCCCCAGCATTTT CASSPDRNQPQHF
TRBD1 TRBJ1-2 many TRBV12-3/TRBV12-4 TGTGCCAGCAGTTTAGATGGCCGGGGAAGACAGGGCTATAACTATGGCTACACCTTC CASSLDGRGRQGYNYGYTF
TRBD1 TRBJ2-5 many TRBV19 TGTGCCAGTAGGGGGACAGGGGGGGAGACCCAGTACTTC CASRGTGGETQYF
TRBD1 TRBJ2-7 . TRBV28 TGTGCCAGCAGTTGGACCGGGACAGGGGGTGAGCAGTACTTC CASSWTGTGGEQYF
. TRBJ1-6 many TRBV28 TGTGCCAGCAGTTTAGAGTCTCCGGCCCTCCACTTT CASSLESPALHF